This T cell receptor beta chain was captured by sequencing in a study of breast tumors, draining lymph nodes, adjacent tissues. Study-wide points: Luminal-like breast cancer showed significantly higher tumor–nontumor repertoire similarity than basal-like. Tumor repertoires ranked between lymph nodes and nontumor tissue in diversity, with V and J gene preferences.

MiXCR, applied by TCRdb to the multiplex PCR reads, yields one record per CDR3 protein. The table has about 170,000 distinct CDR3 sequences, about 33% seen once. The lymph nodes were axillary draining lymph nodes from breast cancer patients. A note on this clonotype: Antigen: not known.

Material: axillary lymph node tissue. This receptor was identified in a female donor with breast cancer. Some clones in this sample may be carry-over from other donors' samples.

The CDR3 DNA sequence: TGTGCCAGCAGCGGAAGAACAGGGGAGGGCGAGCAGTACTTC. The encoded protein is CASSGRTGEGEQYF. The chain links TRBV7-2 to TRBJ2-7; D is perhaps TRBD1 or TRBD2 (7 bases each). V shed 5 bases and J shed 6 bases, with 17 bases lying between them. Looked up from germline, CDR1 is SGHTA and CDR2 is FQGNSA. The CDR3 has 14 residues.